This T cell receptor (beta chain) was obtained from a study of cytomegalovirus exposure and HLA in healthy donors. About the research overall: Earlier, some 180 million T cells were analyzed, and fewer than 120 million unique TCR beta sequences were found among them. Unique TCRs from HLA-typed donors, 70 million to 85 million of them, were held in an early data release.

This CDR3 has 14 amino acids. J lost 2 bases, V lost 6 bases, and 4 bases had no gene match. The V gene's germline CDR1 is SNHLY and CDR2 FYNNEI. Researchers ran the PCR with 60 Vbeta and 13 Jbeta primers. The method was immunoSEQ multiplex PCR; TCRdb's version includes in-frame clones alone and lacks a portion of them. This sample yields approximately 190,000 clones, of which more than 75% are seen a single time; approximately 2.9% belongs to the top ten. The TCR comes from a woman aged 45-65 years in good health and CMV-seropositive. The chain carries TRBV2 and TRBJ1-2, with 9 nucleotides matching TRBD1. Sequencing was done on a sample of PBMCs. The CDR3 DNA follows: TGTGCCAGCAGGGCTGACAGGGGGAACTATGGCTACACCTTC. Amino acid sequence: CASRADRGNYGYTF.